Listed here are 18 T cell receptor beta chains from one sample, sequenced in a study of vaccination effects on CD4 cells after COVID-19. Which antigens these TCRs recognize remains unknown. The authors isolated CD4+ T cells after around 10 days of culture. Infection dated between March and December 2020, before the Alpha, Beta and Delta variants reached the United States. BNT162b2 vaccine or mRNA-1273 vaccine was given to participants in two doses. TCRdb keeps only in-frame clones here, not all; method: immunoSEQ multiplex PCR. The sample contains tens of thousands of clones, roughly 75% of which appear only once. The material was CD4+ T cells from PBMCs cultured without peptide, obtained after COVID-19 vaccination. The receptor set was obtained from a human donor who had a prior SARS-CoV-2 infection.

This clone was recorded only once. The chain has TRBV7-5 and TRBJ2-2. TRBV7-5 is tagged as a pseudogene. There are 15 residues in the CDR3. The CDR3, as DNA: TGTGCCAGAAGTCCAGCTACGAAGTGCACCGGGGAGCTGTTTTTT. It codes for CARSPATKCTGELFF.

This chain connects TRBV3-1 (or the pseudogene TRBV3-2) to TRBJ2-7; 11 nucleotides align to TRBD2. The CDR3 runs 15 residues. Trimming took 1 base from V and 6 from J; bases not matched to a gene: 5. Per the germline V gene, CDR1 is LGHDT and CDR2 is YNNKEL (reference sequence). The CDR3 DNA sequence: TGTGCCAGCAGCCAAGTCCACCTAGCGGGAGGCGAGCAGTACTTC. The encoded protein is CASSQVHLAGGEQYF.

The rearrangement joins TRBV5-4 to TRBJ1-5; D is ambiguous. V was clipped by 0 bases and J by 7 bases, with 11 bases between them. From germline, CDR1 is SGHNT and CDR2 YYREEE (reference sequence). The CDR3 length is 14 residues. This chain's CDR3 is CASSLGGSRQPQHF. For the CDR3, the DNA is TGTGCCAGCAGCTTGGGGGGATCTCGGCAGCCCCAGCATTTT.

This clone was seen a few times. The chain combines TRBV4-1 with TRBJ2-7; 7 positions match TRBD1. With V trimmed by 4 bases and J by 3 bases, 12 bases remained unmatched. The CDR3 is 16 residues long. Germline CDR1 is MGHRA and CDR2 is YSYEKL. Here the CDR3 DNA reads TGCGCCAGCAGCCCCACAGGGGTTGGGGATGACTACGAGCAGTACTTC. Its protein product is CASSPTGVGDDYEQYF.

The rearrangement uses TRBV4-2 and TRBJ2-7, with no clear D. The V and J ends lost 0 bases and 3 bases respectively, with 9 bases between them. Germline CDR1 reads LGHNA; CDR2 reads YNFKEQ. The CDR3 spans 14 residues. The CDR3 DNA sequence: TGTGCCAGCAGCCAAGATACGGGCAGCTACGAGCAGTACTTC. Protein: CASSQDTGSYEQYF.

This clone showed up just once. The rearrangement joins TRBV9 to TRBJ2-1; TRBD1 aligns across 7 bases. The CDR3 length is 13 residues. Germline CDR1 is SGDLS and CDR2 is YYNGEE. J gave up 9 bases and V 2 bases, and 5 bases lay outside the gene matches. DNA for the CDR3: TGTGCCAGCAGCGTGGACAGGAACGGTGAGCAGTTCTTC. Translating gives CASSVDRNGEQFF. Drawing the rest from reference TRBV9 and TRBJ2-1, the complete variable domain is DSGVTQTPKHLITATGQRVTLRCSPRSGDLSVYWYQQSLDQGLQFLIQYYNGEERAKGNILERFSAQQFPDLHSELNLSSLELGDSALYFCASSVDRNGEQFFGPGTRLTVL.

J is TRBJ2-1 and V is TRBV7-9, with D possibly being TRBD2 (6 bases). The CDR3 runs 16 residues. Deletions cut 1 base from V and 4 bases from J, with 14 bases between. Germline V gene sequence: CDR1 SEHNR, CDR2 FQNEAQ (reference sequence). The CDR3 region is CASSLVGGTVYNEQFF. The CDR3 DNA reads TGTGCCAGCAGCTTAGTTGGGGGGACGGTTTACAATGAGCAGTTCTTC. Full variable domain (remainder filled in from reference TRBV7-9 and TRBJ2-1): DTGVSQNPRHKITKRGQNVTFRCDPISEHNRLYWYRQTLGQGPEFLTYFQNEAQLEKSRLLSDRFSAERPKGSFSTLEIQRTEQGDSAMYLCASSLVGGTVYNEQFFGPGTRLTVL.

The gene calls are TRBV6-5 and TRBJ1-2; 9 positions agree with TRBD1. V lost 8 bases to trimming and J lost 2 bases; unmatched junction nucleotides: 9. The CDR3 has 15 residues. The germline CDR1 and CDR2 sequences are MNHEY and SVGAGI. The CDR3, as DNA: TGTGCCAGCCGTCGACCCGGGACAGGGAACTATGGCTACACCTTC. Residues: CASRRPGTGNYGYTF.

This chain joins TRBV18 and TRBJ1-3; TRBD1 matches 11 bases. This CDR3 is built from 16 residues. V lost 2 bases, J lost 4 bases, and 4 bases stayed unmatched. Germline values: CDR1 KGHSH, CDR2 LQKENI. The CDR3 DNA sequence: TGTGCCAGCTCACCATGGGACAGGGGGTCCGGAAACACCATATATTTT. It encodes CASSPWDRGSGNTIYF.

The J gene is TRBJ2-1, the V gene TRBV6-2 or TRBV6-3; 8 nucleotides line up with TRBD2. The CDR3 consists of 14 residues. Germline V gives CDR1 MNHEY, CDR2 SVGEGT. The trim removed 4 bases at V and 6 bases at J, leaving 5 bases unmatched. The CDR3 region is CASSFRTSRNEQFF. The CDR3 DNA follows: TGTGCCAGCAGTTTTCGGACTAGCCGCAATGAGCAGTTCTTC.

The rearrangement uses TRBV20-1 and TRBJ2-7; TRBD2 matches 10 bases. The V gene end was trimmed by 3 bases and the J gene end by 6 bases; junction bases not matched to a gene: 8. Looked up from germline, CDR1 is DFQATT and CDR2 is SNEGSKA (reference sequence). The CDR3 is 14 residues long. CDR3 in amino acids: CSASLLAGVGEQYF. CDR3 DNA sequence: TGCAGTGCTAGTCTTCTAGCGGGAGTCGGCGAGCAGTACTTC.

The chain is built from TRBV5-1 and TRBJ2-2, with 10 positions matching TRBD1. Germline V gene data show CDR1 as SGHRS and CDR2 as YFSETQ. V was pared by 4 bases and J by 7 bases, with 7 bases of the junction left unmatched. This CDR3 contains 15 residues. CDR3: CASSRDRGVGGELFF. As DNA, the CDR3 is TGCGCCAGCAGCAGGGACAGGGGAGTTGGCGGGGAGCTGTTTTTT. Full variable domain (rest looked up from reference TRBV5-1 and TRBJ2-2): KAGVTQTPRYLIKTRGQQVTLSCSPISGHRSVSWYQQTPGQGLQFLFEYFSETQRNKGNFPGRFSGRQFSNSRSEMNVSTLELGDSALYLCASSRDRGVGGELFFGEGSRLTVL.

CDR3 amino acids: CASSQDWTGNNEQFF. The DNA for the CDR3 is TGTGCCAGCAGCCAAGACTGGACAGGGAACAATGAGCAGTTCTTC. The chain combines TRBV4-2 with TRBJ2-1; 8 nucleotides agree with TRBD1. This CDR3 region has 15 residues. Germline assignment: CDR1 LGHNA and CDR2 YNFKEQ. V gave up 0 bases and J gave up 5 bases; unmatched junction bases: 3.

The CDR3 sequence: CAISEGGTDGYEQYF. In DNA, the CDR3 is TGTGCCATCAGTGAAGGTGGGACGGACGGCTACGAGCAGTACTTC. This chain uses TRBV10-3 with TRBJ2-7; the D gene could be TRBD1 or TRBD2 (5 bases each). The germline CDR1 and CDR2 sequences are ENHRY and SYGVKD. V was pared by 3 bases and J by 3 bases, with 15 bases between. The CDR3 consists of 15 residues.

This rearrangement joins TRBV4-3 to TRBJ2-3; 10 bases match TRBD2. The ends lost 0 bases at V and 4 bases at J; junction bases unmatched: 4. CDR3 length: 16 amino acids. Per the germline V gene, CDR1 is LGHNA and CDR2 is YSLEER. The CDR3 region is CASSQDLAGASDTQYF. The CDR3 DNA follows: TGCGCCAGCAGCCAAGATCTAGCGGGAGCATCAGATACGCAGTATTTT.

The chain is built from TRBV6-5 and TRBJ2-3; the D is unclear. Trimming shortened V by 9 bases and J by 5 bases, and 9 bases separated the two germline ends. This CDR3 is built from 11 residues. Germline lookup yields CDR1 MNHEY and CDR2 SVGAGI. The DNA of the CDR3 is TGTGCCAGTCTTCGGAGAGATACGCAGTATTTT. Its protein product is CASLRRDTQYF.

This clone was found a few times. This chain links TRBV2 with TRBJ2-1; 7 positions agree with TRBD2. CDR3 length: 15 amino acids. CDR1 and CDR2 from the germline V gene are SNHLY and FYNNEI. V shed 4 bases and J 2 bases; nucleotides not matched to a gene: 5. The CDR3 region is CASSVELATYNEQFF. Written as DNA, the CDR3 is TGTGCCAGCAGTGTTGAACTAGCGACCTACAATGAGCAGTTCTTC. Full variable domain (remainder filled in from reference TRBV2 and TRBJ2-1): EPEVTQTPSHQVTQMGQEVILRCVPISNHLYFYWYRQILGQKVEFLVSFYNNEISEKSEIFDDQFSVERPDGSNFTLKIRSTKLEDSAMYFCASSVELATYNEQFFGPGTRLTVL.

The genes are TRBV5-1 and TRBJ1-2; maybe TRBD1 (5 bases). This CDR3 spans 13 amino acids. The germline gives CDR1 SGHRS, CDR2 YFSETQ. V lost 0 bases and J 2 bases, leaving 5 bases between the germline ends. This CDR3 reads CASSLGQNYGYTF. CDR3 sequence (DNA): TGCGCCAGCAGCTTGGGACAGAACTATGGCTACACCTTC.